This T cell receptor beta chain came from a study of blood T cell repertoires in COVID-19. Study-level background: Spain, Italy and the United States supplied samples that represented acute and convalescent COVID-19. T cells, B-cell-depleted T cells, or PBMCs supplied cDNA or gDNA.

Original processing notes: Amplifying reference gene primers gave estimates of nucleated cell counts. Repertoires were generated with immunoSEQ multiplex PCR, while TCRdb's copy carries only in-frame clones and drops some. V, J and clone size reflect that table, while D and trimming were determined from the DNA. The sample gives about 150,000 clones, around 83% of which show up once; less than 3.5% is in the top ten. There are 14 residues in the CDR3. Per germline, CDR1 MNHEY and CDR2 SVGEGT. The ends were cut back, 4 bases at V and 6 bases at J, with 13 bases in the middle. The receptor was derived from a human donor with acute or convalescent COVID-19. The donor label of this sample is uncertain. Sequenced input: peripheral blood. J is TRBJ2-1 and V is TRBV6-2 or TRBV6-3; TRBD2 is a possible D gene (5 bases). The CDR3 nucleotides read TGTGCCAGCAGTTTGGCCCTGAGCGGCAATGAGCAGTTCTTC. Translating it yields CASSLALSGNEQFF.